Shown below are 11 T cell receptor beta chains from a single sample sequenced in a study of CXCR3-negative and CXCR3-positive naive CD8 T cells. General observations from the study: Higher TRB CDR3 hydrophobicity marked CXCR3-positive naive cells relative to CXCR3-negative naive cells.

Antigen specificity for these receptors is unknown. It was by 5' RACE with UMI labels that the TRB cDNA libraries were prepared. TCRdb reanalyzed the 5' RACE reads, giving one entry per CDR3 protein sequence and no DNA. The table for this sample gives tens of thousands of distinct CDR3 sequences. Sequenced material: naive CXCR3+ CD8+ T cells from blood. The subset was: CD45RO-CCR7+CD27+CD95- naive CD8+ T cells expressing CXCR3 (TNR3+). The receptors derive from a human donor in good health. Some clones in this sample may be carry-over from other donors' samples.

The chain links TRBV14 to TRBJ2-3; TCRdb's assignment of TRBD2 cannot be checked, as there is no DNA. Per the germline V gene, CDR1 is SGHDN and CDR2 is FVKESK. The CDR3 spans 15 residues. The CDR3 loop reads CASSGGLAITDTQYF.

This chain joins TRBV6-6 and TRBJ2-7; TCRdb reports TRBD2, a call that lacks DNA to check it against. The CDR3 has 15 residues. CDR1 is MNHNY, CDR2 SVGAGI, per germline (reference sequence). The CDR3 is CASSPDSGYLYEQYF.

V is TRBV2 and J is TRBJ1-1; with no DNA, the TCRdb D assignment of TRBD1 cannot be verified. The length of the CDR3 is 12 residues. Looked up from germline, CDR1 is SNHLY and CDR2 is FYNNEI. CDR3 region: CASRDTLSEAFF.

The rearrangement uses TRBV6-6 and TRBJ1-5. The CDR3 loop spans 15 amino acids. The germline gives CDR1 MNHNY, CDR2 SVGAGI (reference sequence). CDR3 region: CASSYSVGGNQPQHF.

This chain connects TRBV7-8 to TRBJ2-1. The CDR3 loop spans 12 amino acids. In germline, CDR1 is SGHVS, CDR2 FQNEAQ. CDR3 region: CASSFSFNEQFF.

The gene calls are TRBV18 and TRBJ2-7. In germline, CDR1 is KGHSH, CDR2 LQKENI. This CDR3 comprises 14 residues. The CDR3 spells CASSPLDRAYEQYF.

The chain links TRBV7-8 to TRBJ2-1; TCRdb's assignment of TRBD2 cannot be checked, as there is no DNA. This CDR3 contains 15 residues. Germline CDR1 and CDR2: SGHVS and FQNEAQ. The CDR3 reads CASSPKSGSLSEQFF. The variable domain in full, completed from reference TRBV7-8 and TRBJ2-1, reads GAGVSQSPRYKVAKRGQDVALRCDPISGHVSLFWYQQALGQGPEFLTYFQNEAQLDKSGLPSDRFFAERPEGSVSTLKIQRTQQEDSAVYLCASSPKSGSLSEQFFGPGTRLTVL.

The chain couples TRBV29-1 to TRBJ2-3. Per the germline V gene, CDR1 is SQVTM and CDR2 is ANQGSEA. The CDR3 spans 13 residues. CDR3 in amino acids: CSGNEELGDTQYF.

This sequence joins TRBV12-3 or TRBV12-4 and TRBJ2-7; absent DNA, TCRdb's TRBD2 call cannot be checked. This CDR3 has 13 residues. CDR3 amino acids: CASSRLVPYEQYF.

The chain has TRBV21-1 and TRBJ2-1. TRBV21-1 is noted as a pseudogene. The CDR3 loop spans 14 amino acids. The CDR3 protein is CASSTGTPYNEQFF.

The CDR3 is CASSSAATDNEQFF. This chain connects TRBV5-1 to TRBJ2-1; checking the TCRdb D call of TRBD1 is not possible without DNA. Germline V gene data show CDR1 as SGHRS and CDR2 as YFSETQ. The CDR3 runs to 14 residues.